Listed below are T cell receptor beta chains from one sample, sequenced in a study of blood T cells in healthy people across ages. Each CDR3 protein is one row after TCRdb ran MiXCR on the 5' RACE reads. The sample consists of 700,000 to 950,000 distinct CDR3 sequences, roughly 60% of them appearing once. Material: blood. All receptors come from a man between 25 and 39 years old in good health. Each CDR3 is given with its conserved first and last residue. The order of the fields is V gene, J gene, D gene, clone size, CDR3 length, CDR3 DNA, CDR3 protein. D genes are given only for firm matches. Not all rows give a size; the values are once, few, many and, for expanded clones, a class.

V gene: TRBV7-9; J gene: TRBJ1-2; D gene: NA; clone size: few; CDR3 length: 14; CDR3 DNA: TGTGCCAGCAGCGCGGGGCGGGTGAGCTATGGCTACACCTTC; CDR3 protein: CASSAGRVSYGYTF
V gene: TRBV9; J gene: TRBJ2-5; D gene: NA; clone size: NA; CDR3 length: 14; CDR3 DNA: TGTGCCAGCTCTAAGGGACTGCCTGTGGAGACCCAGTACTTC; CDR3 protein: CASSKGLPVETQYF
V gene: TRBV9; J gene: TRBJ1-5; D gene: NA; clone size: NA; CDR3 length: 15; CDR3 DNA: TGTGCCAGCAGCCCCGGTGGACATCGCAATCAGCCCCAGCATTTT; CDR3 protein: CASSPGGHRNQPQHF
V gene: TRBV7-2; J gene: TRBJ2-1; D gene: NA; clone size: NA; CDR3 length: 15; CDR3 DNA: TGTGCCAGCAAGTATCGGGAGTCCAGGTACAATGAGCAGTTCTTC; CDR3 protein: CASKYRESRYNEQFF
V gene: TRBV7-9; J gene: TRBJ2-3; D gene: TRBD2; clone size: NA; CDR3 length: 15; CDR3 DNA: TGTGCCAGCAGCTTACTCGGGGGGGCGACAGATACGCAGTATTTT; CDR3 protein: CASSLLGGATDTQYF
V gene: TRBV20-1; J gene: TRBJ2-1; D gene: NA; clone size: NA; CDR3 length: 15; CDR3 DNA: TGCAGTGCTAGAGATAACCCTCGCCTAGCGCGTGAGCAGTTCTTC; CDR3 protein: CSARDNPRLAREQFF
V gene: TRBV10-3; J gene: TRBJ2-6; D gene: NA; clone size: NA; CDR3 length: 17; CDR3 DNA: TGTGCCATCAGTGAGTGGCTAGCTAGTACTGGGGCCAGCGTCCTGACTTTC; CDR3 protein: CAISEWLASTGASVLTF
V gene: TRBV10-3; J gene: TRBJ2-5; D gene: TRBD1; clone size: NA; CDR3 length: 13; CDR3 DNA: TGTGCCATCAGACAGGGGGTGGGGGAGACCCAGTACTTC; CDR3 protein: CAIRQGVGETQYF
V gene: TRBV12-3/TRBV12-4; J gene: TRBJ1-2; D gene: NA; clone size: NA; CDR3 length: 13; CDR3 DNA: TGTGCCAGCAGTCTCAGGTGGGACTATGGCTACACCTTC; CDR3 protein: CASSLRWDYGYTF
V gene: TRBV25-1; J gene: TRBJ2-1; D gene: NA; clone size: NA; CDR3 length: 13; CDR3 DNA: TGTGCCAGCAGTGAATATGGGGACAATGAGCAGTTCTTC; CDR3 protein: CASSEYGDNEQFF
V gene: TRBV20-1; J gene: TRBJ2-7; D gene: NA; clone size: NA; CDR3 length: 14; CDR3 DNA: TGCAGTGCTAGCCCAGGGAGCTCCTACAATGAGCAGTACTTC; CDR3 protein: CSASPGSSYNEQYF
V gene: TRBV3-1; J gene: TRBJ1-4; D gene: NA; clone size: once; CDR3 length: 14; CDR3 DNA: TGTGCCAGCAGCCTAGGACGGCTTAATGAAAAACTGTTTTTT; CDR3 protein: CASSLGRLNEKLFF
V gene: TRBV20-1; J gene: TRBJ2-3; D gene: TRBD2; clone size: NA; CDR3 length: 15; CDR3 DNA: TGCAGTGCTAGTTTAGCGGGAGATGGCACAGATACGCAGTATTTT; CDR3 protein: CSASLAGDGTDTQYF
V gene: TRBV5-1; J gene: TRBJ2-7; D gene: TRBD2; clone size: NA; CDR3 length: 15; CDR3 DNA: TGCGCCAGCAGCTTGGGGACTAGCGGGAATGGAATTCAGTACTTC; CDR3 protein: CASSLGTSGNGIQYF
V gene: TRBV7-2; J gene: TRBJ2-6; D gene: NA; clone size: few; CDR3 length: 15; CDR3 DNA: TGTGCCAGCAGCTTTTCCCGCTCTGGGGCCAACGTCCTGACTTTC; CDR3 protein: CASSFSRSGANVLTF
V gene: TRBV6-2/TRBV6-3; J gene: TRBJ2-3; D gene: NA; clone size: NA; CDR3 length: 16; CDR3 DNA: TGTGCCAGCAGTCTGGACCGGGCCGTCTTCACAGATACGCAGTATTTT; CDR3 protein: CASSLDRAVFTDTQYF
V gene: TRBV29-1; J gene: TRBJ1-4; D gene: TRBD1; clone size: NA; CDR3 length: 12; CDR3 DNA: TGCAGCGGTGGGGACAGCCACGAAAAACTGTTTTTT; CDR3 protein: CSGGDSHEKLFF
V gene: TRBV2; J gene: TRBJ2-7; D gene: NA; clone size: NA; CDR3 length: 13; CDR3 DNA: TGTGCCAGCACAAGGGACGTATCCTACGAGCAGTACTTC; CDR3 protein: CASTRDVSYEQYF
V gene: TRBV20-1; J gene: TRBJ2-1; D gene: TRBD2; clone size: NA; CDR3 length: 13; CDR3 DNA: TGCAGTGCTAGAGAAATAGCGGGGGCAAAGCAGTTCTTC; CDR3 protein: CSAREIAGAKQFF
V gene: TRBV4-1; J gene: TRBJ2-1; D gene: TRBD2; clone size: few; CDR3 length: 17; CDR3 DNA: TGCGCCAGCAGCCATTCTACTAGCGGGGGGGCCCGGTATGAGCAGTTCTTC; CDR3 protein: CASSHSTSGGARYEQFF
V gene: TRBV28; J gene: TRBJ2-1; D gene: NA; clone size: NA; CDR3 length: 15; CDR3 DNA: TGTGCAAGCAGTTTAATACAGCGTACGCAAAATGAGCAGTTCTTC; CDR3 protein: CASSLIQRTQNEQFF
V gene: TRBV4-2; J gene: TRBJ1-2; D gene: TRBD1; clone size: NA; CDR3 length: 14; CDR3 DNA: TGTGCCAGCAGCCACGGCCGGGACAGGGACGGCTACACCTTC; CDR3 protein: CASSHGRDRDGYTF
V gene: TRBV27; J gene: TRBJ2-7; D gene: TRBD1; clone size: NA; CDR3 length: 15; CDR3 DNA: TGTGCCAGCAGTCACAGGGGTCCAAGCTCCTACGAGCAGTACTTC; CDR3 protein: CASSHRGPSSYEQYF
V gene: TRBV4-3; J gene: TRBJ2-5; D gene: NA; clone size: NA; CDR3 length: 14; CDR3 DNA: TGCGCCAGCAGCCCTCTGGGTAGAACCGAGACCCAGTACTTC; CDR3 protein: CASSPLGRTETQYF
V gene: TRBV29-1; J gene: TRBJ2-7; D gene: TRBD2; clone size: NA; CDR3 length: 13; CDR3 DNA: TGCAGCGTTGGACTAGCGGACAACTACGAGCAGTACTTC; CDR3 protein: CSVGLADNYEQYF
V gene: TRBV29-1; J gene: TRBJ1-1; D gene: NA; clone size: NA; CDR3 length: 13; CDR3 DNA: TGCAGCACCCCGGGGGGTCTGAACACTGAAGCTTTCTTT; CDR3 protein: CSTPGGLNTEAFF
V gene: TRBV7-9; J gene: TRBJ2-5; D gene: TRBD1; clone size: NA; CDR3 length: 15; CDR3 DNA: TGTGCCAGCAGCAACGGACAGGGGGCTCGGGAGACCCAGTACTTC; CDR3 protein: CASSNGQGARETQYF
V gene: TRBV28; J gene: TRBJ1-6; D gene: NA; clone size: NA; CDR3 length: 14; CDR3 DNA: TGTGCCATCCAAACAGGGCTTCTTAATTCACCCCTCCACTTT; CDR3 protein: CAIQTGLLNSPLHF
V gene: TRBV11-2; J gene: TRBJ2-7; D gene: NA; clone size: few; CDR3 length: 16; CDR3 DNA: TGTGCCAGCAGCTTAGATTTGGGGGTAGGCCCCTACGAGCAGTACTTC; CDR3 protein: CASSLDLGVGPYEQYF
V gene: TRBV20-1; J gene: TRBJ2-1; D gene: NA; clone size: NA; CDR3 length: 14; CDR3 DNA: TGCAGTGCTAGAGATAGCTCTAGGAACAATGAGCAGTTCTTC; CDR3 protein: CSARDSSRNNEQFF
V gene: TRBV19; J gene: TRBJ2-1; D gene: TRBD2; clone size: NA; CDR3 length: 15; CDR3 DNA: TGTGCCAGTATGGGGAGTAGCGGGGGTAACAATGAGCAGTTCTTC; CDR3 protein: CASMGSSGGNNEQFF
V gene: TRBV6-1; J gene: TRBJ2-1; D gene: TRBD2; clone size: NA; CDR3 length: 14; CDR3 DNA: TGTGCCAACCGGGGACTAGCGGAATACAATGAGCAGTTCTTC; CDR3 protein: CANRGLAEYNEQFF
V gene: TRBV10-3; J gene: TRBJ2-3; D gene: NA; clone size: NA; CDR3 length: 11; CDR3 DNA: TGTGCCACCCGCGTAAGAGATACGCAGTATTTT; CDR3 protein: CATRVRDTQYF
V gene: TRBV6-5; J gene: TRBJ1-2; D gene: NA; clone size: NA; CDR3 length: 14; CDR3 DNA: TGTGCCAGCAGTGGCCCCTCGGACGGGTATGGCTACACCTTC; CDR3 protein: CASSGPSDGYGYTF
V gene: TRBV6-5; J gene: TRBJ1-1; D gene: NA; clone size: NA; CDR3 length: 13; CDR3 DNA: TGTGCCAGCAGTTGGAACTCGAACACTGAAGCTTTCTTT; CDR3 protein: CASSWNSNTEAFF
V gene: TRBV9; J gene: TRBJ2-7; D gene: TRBD2; clone size: NA; CDR3 length: 15; CDR3 DNA: TGTGCCAGCAGCGCCTCAGCGGGAGCATGGGGCGAGCAGTACTTC; CDR3 protein: CASSASAGAWGEQYF
V gene: TRBV10-3; J gene: TRBJ1-2; D gene: TRBD1; clone size: NA; CDR3 length: 15; CDR3 DNA: TGTGCCATCAGTGAGTCGGGACAGCTTCTCTATGGCTACACCTTC; CDR3 protein: CAISESGQLLYGYTF
V gene: TRBV4-1; J gene: TRBJ2-3; D gene: TRBD2; clone size: NA; CDR3 length: 12; CDR3 DNA: TGCGCCAGCAGCCTAGCGGGGGCTACGCAGTATTTT; CDR3 protein: CASSLAGATQYF
V gene: TRBV5-6; J gene: TRBJ1-2; D gene: NA; clone size: few; CDR3 length: 14; CDR3 DNA: TGTGCCAGCAGCTTGTGGACGGCCTTCTATGGCTACACCTTC; CDR3 protein: CASSLWTAFYGYTF
V gene: TRBV5-5; J gene: TRBJ2-3; D gene: TRBD2; clone size: NA; CDR3 length: 17; CDR3 DNA: TGTGCCAGCAGCTTGATGGCTAGCGGCCTAAGCACAGATACGCAGTATTTT; CDR3 protein: CASSLMASGLSTDTQYF
V gene: TRBV7-7; J gene: TRBJ2-5; D gene: NA; clone size: few; CDR3 length: 15; CDR3 DNA: TGTGCCAGCAGCTTGTTGGGACAACAGGGAGAGACCCAGTACTTC; CDR3 protein: CASSLLGQQGETQYF
V gene: TRBV6-2/TRBV6-3; J gene: TRBJ2-7; D gene: TRBD1; clone size: NA; CDR3 length: 13; CDR3 DNA: TGTGCCAGCGCACCGGGACAGTTCTACGAGCAGTACTTC; CDR3 protein: CASAPGQFYEQYF
V gene: TRBV7-9; J gene: TRBJ2-7; D gene: NA; clone size: few; CDR3 length: 15; CDR3 DNA: TGTGCCAGCACCACCACAGACCAACCCTCCTACGAGCAGTACTTC; CDR3 protein: CASTTTDQPSYEQYF
V gene: TRBV25-1; J gene: TRBJ2-3; D gene: TRBD1; clone size: NA; CDR3 length: 13; CDR3 DNA: TGTGCCAGCAACCGACAGGGGGCGGATACGCAGTATTTT; CDR3 protein: CASNRQGADTQYF
V gene: TRBV14; J gene: TRBJ1-2; D gene: TRBD1; clone size: NA; CDR3 length: 17; CDR3 DNA: TGTGCCAGCAGCCAACAGGGACAGGGGTTACGGAACTATGGCTACACCTTC; CDR3 protein: CASSQQGQGLRNYGYTF